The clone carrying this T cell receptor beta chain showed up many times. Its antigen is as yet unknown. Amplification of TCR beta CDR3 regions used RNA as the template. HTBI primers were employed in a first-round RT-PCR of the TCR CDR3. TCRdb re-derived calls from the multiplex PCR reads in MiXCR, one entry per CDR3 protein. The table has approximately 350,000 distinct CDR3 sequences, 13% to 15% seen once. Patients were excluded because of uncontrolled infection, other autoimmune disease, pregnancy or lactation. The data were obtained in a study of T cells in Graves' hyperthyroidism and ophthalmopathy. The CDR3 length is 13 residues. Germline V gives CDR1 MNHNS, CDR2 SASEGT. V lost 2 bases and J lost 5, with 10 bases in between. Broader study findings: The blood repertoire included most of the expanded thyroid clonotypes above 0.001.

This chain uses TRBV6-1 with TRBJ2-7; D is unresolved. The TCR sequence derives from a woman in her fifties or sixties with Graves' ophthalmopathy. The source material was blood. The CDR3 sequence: CASSEHRPDEQYF. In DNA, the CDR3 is TGTGCCAGCAGTGAACATCGCCCGGACGAGCAGTACTTC.